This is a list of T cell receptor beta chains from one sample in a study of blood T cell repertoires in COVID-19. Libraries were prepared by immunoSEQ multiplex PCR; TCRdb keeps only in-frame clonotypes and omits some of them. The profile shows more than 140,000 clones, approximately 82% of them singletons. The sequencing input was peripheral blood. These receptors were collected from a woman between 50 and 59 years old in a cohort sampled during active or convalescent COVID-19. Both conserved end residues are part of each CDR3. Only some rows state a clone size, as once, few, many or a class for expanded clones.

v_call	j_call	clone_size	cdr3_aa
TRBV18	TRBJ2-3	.	CASSLDRAADTQYF
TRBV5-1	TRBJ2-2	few	CASSLVRGPGTGELFF
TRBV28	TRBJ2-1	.	CAGGGALRNEQFF
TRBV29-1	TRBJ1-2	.	CSVGVGQGAGYTF
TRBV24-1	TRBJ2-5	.	CATSDSQTGTHQETQYF
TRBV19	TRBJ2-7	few	CASSDSLSSYEQYF
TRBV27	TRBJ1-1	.	CASSLSFPNTEAFF
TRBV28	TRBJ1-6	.	CASSLSHGYSYNSPLHF
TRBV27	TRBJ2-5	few	CASSLSMAGGEETQYF
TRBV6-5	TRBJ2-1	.	CASSTSGGAYEQFF
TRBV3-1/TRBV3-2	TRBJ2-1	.	CASSLKWASPSYNEQFF
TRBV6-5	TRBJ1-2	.	CASRPSGQINYGYTF
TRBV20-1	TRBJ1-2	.	CSAPGQTYTF
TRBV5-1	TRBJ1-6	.	CASSLGWTGRDSPFHF
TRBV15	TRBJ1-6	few	CATSRHASDRDVSSPLHF
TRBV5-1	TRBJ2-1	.	CASSLGGTGSTNEQFF
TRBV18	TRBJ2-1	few	CASSGSSYNEQFF
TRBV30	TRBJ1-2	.	CAWSRRDRDGYTF
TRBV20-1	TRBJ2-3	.	CSASFQASTDTQYF
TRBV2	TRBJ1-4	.	CASRETGANEKLFF
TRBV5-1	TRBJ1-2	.	CASSAGQTYGYTF
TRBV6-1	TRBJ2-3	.	CASSDSFRDSRDTDTQYF
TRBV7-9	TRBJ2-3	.	CASSYRDRVEDTQYF
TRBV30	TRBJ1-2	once	CASERAYGYTF
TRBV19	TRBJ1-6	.	CASSALPDFEHSPLHF
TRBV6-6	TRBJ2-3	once	CASSYSRGSTDTQYF
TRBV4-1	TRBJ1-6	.	CASSQGAGHNSPLHF
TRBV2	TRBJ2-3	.	CASSETSAYRDTQYF
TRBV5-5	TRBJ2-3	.	CASRVEFNTDTQYF
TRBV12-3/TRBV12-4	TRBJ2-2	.	CASRQGAGELFF
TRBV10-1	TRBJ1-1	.	CASRLGRAVMNTEAFF
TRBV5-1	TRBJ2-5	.	CASRTGQGETQYF
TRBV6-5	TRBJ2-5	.	CASSYSGTGYQETQYF
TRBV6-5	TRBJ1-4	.	CASTPLRTNEKLFF
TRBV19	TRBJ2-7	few	CASSDTGTGHYEQYF
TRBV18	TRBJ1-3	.	CASSPLKSLVSGNTIYF
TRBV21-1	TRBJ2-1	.	CARSGTSGDNEQFF
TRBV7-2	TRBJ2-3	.	CASSTTTGTDTQYF
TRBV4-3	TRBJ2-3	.	CASSQDSAGDSDTQYF
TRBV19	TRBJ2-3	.	CASTPRYGLDLVDTQYF
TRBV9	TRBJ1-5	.	CASSAQAGDNQPQHF
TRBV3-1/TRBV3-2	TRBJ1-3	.	CASSQVTSTGNTIYF
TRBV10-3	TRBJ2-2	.	CAISGQGADTGELFF
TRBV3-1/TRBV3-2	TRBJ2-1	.	CASSQPAGASDGYNEQFF
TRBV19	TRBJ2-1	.	CASSPDSGGQTYNEQFF
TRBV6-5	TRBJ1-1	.	CASSPRGQLNTEAFF
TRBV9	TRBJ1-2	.	CASSVLPGQGARGYTF
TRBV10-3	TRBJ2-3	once	CAICSESDTQYF
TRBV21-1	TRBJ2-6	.	CASSKDDRDNRSGANVLTF
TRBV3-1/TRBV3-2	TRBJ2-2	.	CASGTGNTGELFF
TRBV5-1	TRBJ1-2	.	CASSLAGNPYGYTF
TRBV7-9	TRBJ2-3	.	CASSLDSGGDTQYF
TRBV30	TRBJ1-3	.	CAWSVGASSGNTIYF
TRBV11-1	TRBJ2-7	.	CASSQDRVGEQYF
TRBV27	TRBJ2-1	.	CASRSLAGTYNEQFF